This T cell receptor beta chain was obtained from a study of T cell repertoires in cytomegalovirus infection. From the reads, TCRdb called clonotypes with MiXCR, one entry per CDR3 protein. The table lists around 50,000 distinct CDR3 sequences, 15% to 25% of them singletons, with about a quarter in the top ten. Of note for this clonotype: The target antigen is unknown.

V lost 4 bases, J lost 0 bases, and 9 bases stayed unmatched. Looked up from germline, CDR1 is SEHNR and CDR2 is FQNEAQ (reference sequence). The CDR3 totals 16 residues. The source of this sequence is a human donor in good health (CMV status not recorded). Some clones in this sample may be carry-over from other donors' samples. The source material was CD8+ T cells from cultured PBMCs, sampled from culture after CMV antigen stimulation. V gene TRBV7-9 combines with J gene TRBJ2-7; 7 bases match TRBD1. The CDR3 region has the DNA TGTGCCAGCAGCTCACCTATAGGGACAGCCTCCTACGAGCAGTACTTC. It yields the protein CASSSPIGTASYEQYF.